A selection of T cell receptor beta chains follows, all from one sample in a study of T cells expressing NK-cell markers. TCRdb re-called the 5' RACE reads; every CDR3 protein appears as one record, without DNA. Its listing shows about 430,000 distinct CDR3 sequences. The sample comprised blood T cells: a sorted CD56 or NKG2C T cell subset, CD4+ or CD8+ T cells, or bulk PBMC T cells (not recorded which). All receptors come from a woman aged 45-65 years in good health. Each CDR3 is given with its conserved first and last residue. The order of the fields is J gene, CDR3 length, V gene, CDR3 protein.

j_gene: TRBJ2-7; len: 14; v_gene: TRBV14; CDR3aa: CASSQDLTPGEQYF
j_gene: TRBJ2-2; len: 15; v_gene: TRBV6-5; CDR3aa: CASCSAGLNTGELFF
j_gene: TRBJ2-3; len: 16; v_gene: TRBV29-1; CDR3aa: CSVEVPSGSVSDTQYF
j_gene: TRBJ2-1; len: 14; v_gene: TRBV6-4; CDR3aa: CASSGGDTYNEQFF
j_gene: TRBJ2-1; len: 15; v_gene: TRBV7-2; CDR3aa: CASSPSGSGLNEQFF
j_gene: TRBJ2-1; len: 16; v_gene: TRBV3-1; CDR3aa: CASSRQLAAPYNEQFF
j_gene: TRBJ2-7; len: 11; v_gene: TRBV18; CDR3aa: CASSPSDEQYF
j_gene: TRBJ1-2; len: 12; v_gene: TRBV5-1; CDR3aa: CASSFSQDDYTF
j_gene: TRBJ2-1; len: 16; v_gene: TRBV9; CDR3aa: CASSPRLAVSYNEQFF
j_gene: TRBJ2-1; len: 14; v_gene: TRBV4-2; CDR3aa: CASSLTGRELEQFF
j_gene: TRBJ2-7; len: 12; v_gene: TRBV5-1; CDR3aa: CASSLGAYEQYF
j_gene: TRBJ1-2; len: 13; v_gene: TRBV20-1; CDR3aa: CSARTSGVGGYTF
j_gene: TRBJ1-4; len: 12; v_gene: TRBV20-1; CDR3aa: CSASRMGEKLFF
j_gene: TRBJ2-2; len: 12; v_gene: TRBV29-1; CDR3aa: CSAGVKIGELFF
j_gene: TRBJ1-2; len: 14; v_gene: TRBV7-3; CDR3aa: CASSLMGQGYGYTF
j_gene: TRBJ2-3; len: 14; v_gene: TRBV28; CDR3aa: CASSAGLAGGPQYF
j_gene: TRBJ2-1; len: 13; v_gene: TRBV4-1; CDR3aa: CASSQDQTIGQFF
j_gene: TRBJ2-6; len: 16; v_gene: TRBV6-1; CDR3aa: CASTLRGPAGANVLTF
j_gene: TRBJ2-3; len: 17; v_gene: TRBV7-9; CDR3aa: CASIPTPRAGVPDTQYF
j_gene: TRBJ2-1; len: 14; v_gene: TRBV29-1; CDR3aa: CSVEGELWRSEQFF
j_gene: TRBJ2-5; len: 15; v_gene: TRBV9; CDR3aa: CASSVGGRDQETQYF
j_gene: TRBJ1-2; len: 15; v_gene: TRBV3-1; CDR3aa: CASSQKADSNYGYTF
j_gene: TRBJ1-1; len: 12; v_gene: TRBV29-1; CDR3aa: CSVSPRNTEAFF
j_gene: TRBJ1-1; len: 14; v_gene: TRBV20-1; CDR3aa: CSADPDSKNTEAFF
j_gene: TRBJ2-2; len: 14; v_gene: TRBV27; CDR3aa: CASSLDWITGELFF
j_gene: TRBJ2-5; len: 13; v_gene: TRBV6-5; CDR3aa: CASTRDPKETQYF
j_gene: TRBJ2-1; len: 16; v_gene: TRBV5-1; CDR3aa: CASSLVLAGGPYEQFF
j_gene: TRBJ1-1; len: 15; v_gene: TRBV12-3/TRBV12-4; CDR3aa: CASRTQVISNTEAFF
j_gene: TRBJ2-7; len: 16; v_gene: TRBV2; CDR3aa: CASSEAGWRQLYEQYF